This TCR beta chain stems from a study of blood T cell repertoires in COVID-19. Clinical history as reported by participants underpinned cohort assignment. This CDR3 has 18 residues. Germline loops: CDR1 KGHSH, CDR2 LQKENI. V shed 4 bases, J shed 2 bases, and the junction held 9 bases outside the gene matches. Assay used: immunoSEQ multiplex PCR; TCRdb lists only in-frame clones, some missing. The sample lists 200,000 or so clones; 84% were seen once. Sequenced input: PBMCs or T cells enriched from blood (not recorded which). The chain carries TRBV18 and TRBJ2-4, with TRBD1 identical over 12 bases. This receptor was taken from a man aged 55 to 69 who had recovered from COVID-19. In nucleotides, the CDR3 is TGTGCCAGCTCACGTCCCGGGACAGGGGGCGCATCCAAAAACATTCAGTACTTC. Translated, it gives CASSRPGTGGASKNIQYF. Filled out from reference TRBV18 and TRBJ2-4, the complete variable domain reads NAGVMQNPRHLVRRRGQEARLRCSPMKGHSHVYWYRQLPEEGLKFMVYLQKENIIDESGMPKERFSAEFPKEGPSILRIQQVVRGDSAAYFCASSRPGTGGASKNIQYFGAGTRLSVL.